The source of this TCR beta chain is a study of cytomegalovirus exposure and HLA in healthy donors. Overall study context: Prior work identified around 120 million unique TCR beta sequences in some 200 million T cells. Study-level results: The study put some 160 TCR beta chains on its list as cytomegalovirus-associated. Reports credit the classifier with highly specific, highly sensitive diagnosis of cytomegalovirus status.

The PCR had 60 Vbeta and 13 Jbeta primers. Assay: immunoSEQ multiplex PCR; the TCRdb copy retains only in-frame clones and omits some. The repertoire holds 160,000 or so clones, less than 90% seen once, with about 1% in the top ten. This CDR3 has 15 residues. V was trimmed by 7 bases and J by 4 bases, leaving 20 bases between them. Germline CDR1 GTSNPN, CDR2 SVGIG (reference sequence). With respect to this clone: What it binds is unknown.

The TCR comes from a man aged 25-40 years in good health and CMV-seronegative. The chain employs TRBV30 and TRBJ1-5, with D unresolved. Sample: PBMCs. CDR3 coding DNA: TGTGCCTCCGATGGGAGAGTAAAAAGGAATCAGCCCCAGCATTTT. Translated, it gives CASDGRVKRNQPQHF.